This T cell receptor beta chain is from a study of T cell repertoires in cytomegalovirus infection. About the research overall: Carrying CMV and the relevant HLA type showed in public TCR beta signatures.

This clonotype was counted a few times. Germline lookup yields CDR1 DFQATT and CDR2 SNEGSKA (reference sequence). Trimming removed 3 bases at V and 2 bases at J, with 14 bases between. The CDR3 contains 14 residues. Each CDR3 protein is one row after TCRdb ran MiXCR on the reads. The sample has hundreds of thousands of distinct CDR3 sequences; more than 9% are singletons. The material sequenced was PBMCs. The receptor comes from a human donor in good health (CMV status not recorded). Some clones in this sample may be carry-over from other donors' samples. The chain combines TRBV20-1 with TRBJ2-7; D gene uncertain. The CDR3 nucleotides are TGCAGTGCTAGTAACCTTGTGGGCCCCTACGAGCAGTACTTC. Protein sequence: CSASNLVGPYEQYF.